Each of the 20 T cell receptor beta chains below was sequenced from the same sample in a study of cytomegalovirus exposure and HLA in healthy donors. The PCR ran on 60 Vbeta and 13 Jbeta primers. Clones were read by immunoSEQ multiplex PCR, and TCRdb kept only the in-frame ones, dropping some. The table records about 190,000 clones, about 81% of them present only once. What was sequenced was PBMCs. These receptors were collected from a young man in good health and CMV-seropositive.

The gene calls are TRBV7-2 and TRBJ2-1; TRBD2 aligns across 13 bases. Germline V CDR1 and CDR2: SGHTA, FQGNSA. The CDR3 length is 16 residues. Germline trimming cut 3 bases from V and 7 bases from J; bases unmatched to any gene: 6. The CDR3 coding sequence is TGTGCCAGCAGCTTGGAACTAGCGGGAGGGAGGAATGAGCAGTTCTTC. This translates into CASSLELAGGRNEQFF.

This clone was found a few times. The V and J genes are TRBV14 and TRBJ1-3; D is unclear. This CDR3 spans 18 amino acids. The V gene lost 0 bases and the J gene lost 2 bases, with 17 bases spanning the gap. Germline assignment: CDR1 SGHDN and CDR2 FVKESK. The CDR3 DNA reads as TGTGCCAGCAGCCAAGATCACGGCAGCGGGTCCACTGGAAACACCATATATTTT. Translating gives CASSQDHGSGSTGNTIYF.

The chain uses TRBV2 and TRBJ1-1; tentative D call: TRBD1 (5 bases). The CDR3 is made up of 12 amino acids. CDR1 is SNHLY and CDR2 is FYNNEI in the germline V gene. V was clipped by 4 bases and J by 6 bases, with 9 bases between them. The CDR3 nucleotides are TGTGCCAGCAGTGTTGGGGGGGCTGAAGCTTTCTTT. It specifies CASSVGGAEAFF. The full variable domain, completed using reference TRBV2 and TRBJ1-1, is EPEVTQTPSHQVTQMGQEVILRCVPISNHLYFYWYRQILGQKVEFLVSFYNNEISEKSEIFDDQFSVERPDGSNFTLKIRSTKLEDSAMYFCASSVGGAEAFFGQGTRLTVV.

The CDR3 DNA reads as TGTGCCAGTAGCCCCCCTAAGGAGGGACAGTACTTC. Protein sequence: CASSPPKEGQYF. The V and J genes are TRBV19 and TRBJ2-7; TRBD2 is a possible D gene (6 bases). The V end lost 6 bases, the J end lost 10 bases, and 16 bases lay between the germline ends. The length of the CDR3 is 12 residues. The germline CDR1 and CDR2 sequences are LNHDA and SQIVND (reference sequence).

This rearrangement joins TRBV7-9 to TRBJ2-1; TRBD2 is a possible D gene (6 bases). Germline V gene sequence: CDR1 SEHNR, CDR2 FQNEAQ (reference sequence). The CDR3 spans 14 residues. The ends were cut back, 4 bases at V and 7 bases at J, with 14 bases in the middle. CDR3 residues: CASSSRDSMNEQFF. CDR3 coding DNA: TGTGCCAGCAGCTCCCGGGACTCAATGAATGAGCAGTTCTTC. Looking up the rest from reference TRBV7-9 and TRBJ2-1 gives the full variable domain: DTGVSQNPRHKITKRGQNVTFRCDPISEHNRLYWYRQTLGQGPEFLTYFQNEAQLEKSRLLSDRFSAERPKGSFSTLEIQRTEQGDSAMYLCASSSRDSMNEQFFGPGTRLTVL.

J is TRBJ2-1 and V is TRBV7-9; a weak D match, TRBD2 (6 bases). The CDR3 sequence is 19 residues long. The germline V gene has CDR1 SEHNR and CDR2 FQNEAQ (reference sequence). V lost 5 bases and J 2 bases, leaving 25 bases between the germline ends. CDR3 in amino acids: CASSPTPLGRDPPYNEQFF. In DNA form, the CDR3 reads TGTGCCAGCAGCCCGACTCCTCTAGGGCGGGACCCACCCTACAATGAGCAGTTCTTC.

V gene TRBV29-1 combines with J gene TRBJ1-4; 9 bases match TRBD1. Germline V gives CDR1 SQVTM, CDR2 ANQGSEA. V trimming: 5 bases; J trimming: 8 bases; junction bases outside the gene matches: 12. This CDR3 is 15 amino acids long. CDR3 sequence reads: CSVTRTGVEREKLFF. CDR3 sequence (DNA): TGCAGCGTTACCAGGACAGGGGTCGAGAGGGAAAAACTGTTTTTT.

The CDR3 sequence is CASSRWVAGGGNEQFF. The CDR3 DNA is TGTGCCAGCAGTCGTTGGGTAGCGGGAGGAGGGAATGAGCAGTTCTTC. V usage is TRBV7-2 and J usage is TRBJ2-1; 10 bases agree with TRBD2. The germline gives CDR1 SGHTA, CDR2 FQGNSA. CDR3 length equals 16 residues. V trimming: 6 bases; J trimming: 7 bases; junction bases outside the gene matches: 12.

The chain recombines TRBV10-3 with TRBJ2-5; the D gene is possibly TRBD1 (6 bases). This CDR3 contains 15 residues. Trimming stripped 0 bases from V and 1 base from J, with 9 bases between. Germline V gene data show CDR1 as ENHRY and CDR2 as SYGVKD. This CDR3 is CAISESGGPQETQYF. The DNA for the CDR3 is TGTGCCATCAGTGAGTCAGGGGGACCCCAAGAGACCCAGTACTTC.

The chain uses TRBV18 and TRBJ2-7, with 11 bases that match TRBD1. Germline values: CDR1 KGHSH, CDR2 LQKENI. CDR3 length equals 13 residues. V dropped 8 bases and J dropped 6; count of bases not matched to a gene: 6. The CDR3 nucleotides read TGTGCCAGCGTTTTTGGGACAGGGGGCGAGCAGTACTTC. Translating gives CASVFGTGGEQYF.

The chain recombines TRBV29-1 with TRBJ2-1; TRBD2 matches 8 bases. Germline-derived CDR1 and CDR2 are SQVTM and ANQGSEA. The V gene end was trimmed by 7 bases and the J gene end by 1 base; junction bases not matched to a gene: 9. The CDR3 has 15 residues. The CDR3 spells CSGQSGGSSYNEQFF. The DNA for the CDR3 is TGCAGCGGTCAAAGCGGGGGAAGTTCCTACAATGAGCAGTTCTTC.

The chain links TRBV30 to TRBJ1-1; D not resolved. Germline V CDR1 and CDR2: GTSNPN, SVGIG (reference sequence). The V end was cut by 1 base, the J end by 5 bases, with 8 bases between. The length of the CDR3 is 12 residues. The CDR3 loop is CAWSGEGTEAFF. Here the CDR3 DNA reads TGTGCCTGGAGTGGGGAGGGAACTGAAGCTTTCTTT.

This clone has only a few counts. The rearrangement links TRBV28 to TRBJ1-1; 8 nucleotides line up with TRBD1. Germline-derived CDR1 and CDR2 are MDHEN and SYDVKM. After removal of 5 bases from V and 6 bases from J, the junction contained 8 bases not matched to a gene. This CDR3 comprises 14 residues. The CDR3 loop is CASSPLDRESEAFF. In DNA form, the CDR3 reads TGTGCCAGCAGTCCCCTGGACAGGGAGTCTGAAGCTTTCTTT.

The gene calls are TRBV5-5 and TRBJ2-7; D is perhaps TRBD1 (6 bases). V gave up 1 base and J gave up 2 bases, with 10 bases separating them. The CDR3 is made up of 14 amino acids. Germline V gives CDR1 SGHKS, CDR2 YYEKEE (reference sequence). The CDR3 protein is CASSLTGNAYEQYF. The CDR3 DNA reads as TGTGCCAGCAGCTTGACAGGGAATGCCTACGAGCAGTACTTC.

The chain recombines TRBV10-3 with TRBJ1-3; D may be TRBD1 (5 bases). Germline V gene data show CDR1 as ENHRY and CDR2 as SYGVKD. V dropped 7 bases and J dropped 3 bases, with 13 bases sitting between them. The CDR3 sequence is 14 residues long. The CDR3 loop reads CAITSGTVGNTIYF. The CDR3 DNA sequence: TGTGCCATCACTAGCGGGACGGTTGGAAACACCATATATTTT.

V gene TRBV7-6 combines with J gene TRBJ2-2; 7 bases line up with TRBD1. Trimming at V came to 1 base and at J to 2 bases, leaving 1 base not matched to a gene. The CDR3 runs 15 residues. CDR1 is SGHVS, CDR2 FNYEAQ, per germline. The CDR3 reads CASSLEGANTGELFF. The DNA for the CDR3 is TGTGCCAGCAGCTTAGAGGGGGCAAACACCGGGGAGCTGTTTTTT.

The chain carries TRBV30 and TRBJ1-3, with D hard to call. V shed 0 bases and J shed 0 bases, with 9 bases lying between them. CDR3 length: 15 amino acids. Per the germline V gene, CDR1 is GTSNPN and CDR2 is SVGIG (reference sequence). CDR3: CAWSVQFSSGNTIYF. CDR3 nucleotide sequence: TGTGCCTGGAGTGTACAGTTTAGCTCTGGAAACACCATATATTTT.

The chain is built from TRBV29-1 and TRBJ2-5; D possibly corresponds to TRBD1 (5 bases). The J call is uncertain, as TRBJ2-7 better fits the DNA end. CDR1 SQVTM and CDR2 ANQGSEA come from the germline V gene. CDR3 size: 12 residues. The CDR3 DNA reads as TGCAGCGTTATTACCGACAGTTACGAGCAGTACTTC. Translated: CSVITDSYEQYF.

The rearrangement uses TRBV7-3 and TRBJ2-3; TRBD2 aligns across 8 bases. The CDR3 is 16 residues long. The germline V gene encodes CDR1 SGHTA and CDR2 FQGTGA. V lost 5 bases to trimming and J lost 1 base; unmatched junction nucleotides: 8. This CDR3 reads CASSPRAGDRTDTQYF. CDR3 nucleotides: TGTGCCAGCAGCCCCCGAGCGGGGGACCGCACAGATACGCAGTATTTT.

The table lists this clone with a few counts. V gene TRBV21-1 combines with J gene TRBJ1-1; no DNA check was done on the table's D call, TRBD1. TRBV21-1 is marked as a pseudogene. The CDR3 runs 13 residues. CDR3 amino acids: CASSEERGTEAFF. As DNA, the CDR3 is TGTGCCAGCAGCGAAGAAAGGGGCACTGAAGCTTTCTTT.